One and the same sample provided the 7 T cell receptor beta chains below, sequenced in a study of metastatic and nonmetastatic thyroid tumors. Via MiXCR, TCRdb re-called the PCR reads. The sample yields 30,000 to 40,000 clones, more than 15% seen once. Each patient went into thyroid surgery without having received any treatment. The material sequenced was blood. These receptor sequences come from a female donor with papillary thyroid cancer or a benign thyroid nodule (not recorded which). Some clones in this sample may be carry-over from other donors' samples.

The chain recombines TRBV20-1 with TRBJ2-7; TRBD1 agrees at 8 bases. The CDR3 loop spans 11 amino acids. In germline, CDR1 is DFQATT, CDR2 SNEGSKA (reference sequence). V lost 6 bases and J lost 9; bases outside the gene matches: 7. The CDR3 region is CSARTGLVQYF. The CDR3 DNA sequence: TGCAGTGCAAGGACAGGGCTTGTGCAGTACTTC.

Many counts were recorded for this clone. The chain uses TRBV4-1 and TRBJ1-1, with D possibly matching TRBD1 (5 bases). Trimming removed 0 bases from V and 5 bases from J, with 7 bases in between. CDR1 is MGHRA and CDR2 is YSYEKL in the germline V gene. The CDR3 has 13 residues. CDR3 DNA sequence: TGCGCCAGCAGCCAAGAGGGGACTACTGAAGCTTTCTTT. It yields the protein CASSQEGTTEAFF.

The chain has TRBV28 and TRBJ2-3; 10 nucleotides align to TRBD2. Trimming cost V 6 bases and J 6 bases; bases outside gene matches: 9. This CDR3 region has 15 residues. Germline V gene data show CDR1 as MDHEN and CDR2 as SYDVKM. In DNA form, the CDR3 reads TGTGCCAGCAGAAGCGGGGGGGCCGGGTGGGATACGCAGTATTTT. Its protein is CASRSGGAGWDTQYF.

This chain links TRBV4-1 with TRBJ1-1; TRBD1 matches at 11 bases. CDR1 and CDR2 from the germline V gene are MGHRA and YSYEKL. Losses at the gene ends were 0 bases for V and 5 bases for J; bases not matched to a gene: 5. The CDR3 length is 16 residues. The CDR3 nucleotides read TGCGCCAGCAGCCAAGATAGGACAGGGGGCAGGACTGAAGCTTTCTTT. Encoded protein: CASSQDRTGGRTEAFF.

The chain is built from TRBV4-1 and TRBJ2-2; perhaps D is TRBD1 or TRBD2 (5 bases each). Trimming cost V 1 base and J 0 bases, with 6 bases left between them. The CDR3 has 15 residues. Germline-derived CDR1 and CDR2 are MGHRA and YSYEKL. In DNA form, the CDR3 reads TGCGCCAGCAGCCAAGGAGGGGCGAACACCGGGGAGCTGTTTTTT. This translates into CASSQGGANTGELFF.

The chain links TRBV19 to TRBJ2-1, with D maybe TRBD2 (7 bases). CDR1 is LNHDA, CDR2 SQIVND, per germline (reference sequence). Trimming stripped 7 bases from V and 6 bases from J, with 19 bases between. The CDR3 has 15 amino acids. The CDR3 loop is CASKKRGGRRNEQFF. CDR3 coding DNA: TGTGCCAGTAAAAAGAGGGGGGGCCGTCGCAATGAGCAGTTCTTC.

This clone was counted at least ten times. This chain links TRBV15 with TRBJ2-5; a possible D gene is TRBD2 (7 bases). This CDR3 has 14 residues. Trimming took 5 bases from V and 5 from J, leaving 15 bases between them. Per the germline V gene, CDR1 is LNHNV and CDR2 is YYDKDF (reference sequence). The CDR3 sequence: CATSLGGGGETQYF. CDR3 bases: TGTGCCACCAGCCTTGGGGGGGGCGGTGAGACCCAGTACTTC.